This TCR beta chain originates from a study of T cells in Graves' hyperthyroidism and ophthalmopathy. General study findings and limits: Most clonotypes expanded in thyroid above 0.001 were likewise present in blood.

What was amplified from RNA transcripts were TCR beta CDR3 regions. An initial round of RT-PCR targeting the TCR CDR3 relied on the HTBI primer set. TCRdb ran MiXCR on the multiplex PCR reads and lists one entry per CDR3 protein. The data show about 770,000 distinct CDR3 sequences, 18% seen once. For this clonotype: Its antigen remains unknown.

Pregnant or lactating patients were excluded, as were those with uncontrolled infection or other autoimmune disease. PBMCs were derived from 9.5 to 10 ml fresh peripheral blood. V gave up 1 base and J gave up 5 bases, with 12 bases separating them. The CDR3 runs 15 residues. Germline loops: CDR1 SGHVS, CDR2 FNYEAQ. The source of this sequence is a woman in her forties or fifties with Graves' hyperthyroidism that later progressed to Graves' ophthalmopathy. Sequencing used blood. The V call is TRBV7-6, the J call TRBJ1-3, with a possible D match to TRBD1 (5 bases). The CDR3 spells CASSLGRGDRNTIYF. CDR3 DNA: TGTGCCAGCAGCTTAGGCCGGGGGGATAGAAACACCATATATTTT.